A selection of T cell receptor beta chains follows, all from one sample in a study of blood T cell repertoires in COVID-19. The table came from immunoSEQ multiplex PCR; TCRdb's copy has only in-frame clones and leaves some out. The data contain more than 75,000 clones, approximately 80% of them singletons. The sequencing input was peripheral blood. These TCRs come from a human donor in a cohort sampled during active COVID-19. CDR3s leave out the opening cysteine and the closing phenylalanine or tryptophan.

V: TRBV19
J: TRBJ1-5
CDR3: ASSRQGASNQPQH

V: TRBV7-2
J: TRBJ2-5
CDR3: ASSSWRGPYQETQY

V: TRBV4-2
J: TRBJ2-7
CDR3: ASSQEASGSYEQY

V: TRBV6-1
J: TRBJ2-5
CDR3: ASSEATGTGRKETQY

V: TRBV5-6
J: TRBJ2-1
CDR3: ASSLPGLAGNEQF

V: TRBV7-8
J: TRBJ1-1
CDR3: ASSLNGRGEAF

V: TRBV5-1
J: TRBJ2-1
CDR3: ASSSAGRGDEQF

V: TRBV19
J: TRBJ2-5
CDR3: ASSGALQETQY

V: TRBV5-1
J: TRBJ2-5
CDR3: ASSLAVGRGQETQY

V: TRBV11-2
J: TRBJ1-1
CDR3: ASSLGDLRDTEAF

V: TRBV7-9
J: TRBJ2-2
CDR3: ASNTRTGGDGGELF

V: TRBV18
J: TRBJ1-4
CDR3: ASSPMIAGVTNEKLF

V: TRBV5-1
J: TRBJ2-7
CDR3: ASSWGTGAEQY

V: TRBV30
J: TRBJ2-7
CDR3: ARRSGYEQY

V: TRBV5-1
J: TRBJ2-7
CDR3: ASSTPGHIYEQY

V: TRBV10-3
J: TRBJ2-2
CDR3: ATGGTSGDTGELF

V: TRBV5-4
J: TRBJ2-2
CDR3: ASSPVAEMNTGELF

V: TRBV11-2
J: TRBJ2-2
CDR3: ASSLVYGGNGELF

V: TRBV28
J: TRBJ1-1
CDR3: ASTDVPRGQGNEAF

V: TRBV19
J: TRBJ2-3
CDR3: ASRDAGQGAGDTQY

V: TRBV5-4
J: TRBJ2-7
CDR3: ASSLGFGSYEQY

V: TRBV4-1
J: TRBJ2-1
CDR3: ASNQDYSYSYNEQF